The 9 T cell receptor beta chains listed next were all sequenced from one sample in a study of human T cells and chemical hapten exposure (dated by TCRdb to the early 2020s). Libraries were constructed by RACE. TCRdb lists the instrument as NextSeq 500. TCRdb trimmed public reads at Q25 via fastp, called clones via MiXCR and kept in-frame beta chains. CDR3 protein sequences are deduplicated, and each keeps its most common genes and DNA. Within this sample are 45,000 to 70,000 distinct CDR3 sequences, with 7.5% to 10% of them counted one time only. About 14% of the sample belongs to the ten largest clones. This specimen's time point label, interpreted: patch test 1, 2 weeks after DPC sensitization. This specimen's treatment or condition label, interpreted: therapeutic diphenylcyclopropenone sensitization with weekly scalp DPC. The sequencing here drew on whole blood, taken in connection with sensitization to the hapten diphenylcyclopropenone (DPC). Source of these receptors: a woman between 35 and 50 years old with alopecia areata. Some clones in this sample may be carry-over from other donors' samples.

Ten or more counts support this clonotype. J is TRBJ2-2 and V is TRBV12-3 or TRBV12-4; TRBD1 is a possible D gene (5 bases). CDR3 length: 13 residues. Trimming stripped 8 bases from V and 5 bases from J, with 12 bases between. The CDR3 sequence: CASRKGRTGELFF. CDR3 DNA sequence: TGTGCCAGCCGGAAGGGGCGGACCGGGGAGCTGTTTTTT.

The chain has TRBV11-2 and TRBJ2-3; D is perhaps TRBD1 (6 bases). Trimming removed 0 bases from V and 5 bases from J, with 18 bases in between. The CDR3 is 17 residues long. Germline assignment: CDR1 SGHAT and CDR2 FQNNGV. In DNA, the CDR3 is TGTGCCAGCAGCTTAGACGCCCAGGGGTTGATAAGAGATACGCAGTATTTT. It specifies CASSLDAQGLIRDTQYF.

In this sample, this clonotype turned up many times. The chain is built from TRBV5-1 and TRBJ2-3; 7 nucleotides match TRBD2. Germline assignment: CDR1 SGHRS and CDR2 YFSETQ. V shed 2 bases, J shed 0 bases, and the junction held 3 bases outside the gene matches. The CDR3 runs 15 residues. CDR3 amino acids: CASSFGGSSTDTQYF. The CDR3 bases are TGCGCCAGCAGCTTCGGGGGGAGTAGCACAGATACGCAGTATTTT.

This clonotype was detected many times. The rearrangement uses TRBV20-1 and TRBJ2-3; D is unresolved. CDR3 size: 12 residues. The germline gives CDR1 DFQATT, CDR2 SNEGSKA (reference sequence). Between the trimmed V and J ends, which lost 7 bases and 0 bases, there was a span of 8 bases. CDR3 sequence reads: CSGGGSTDTQYF. As DNA, the CDR3 is TGCAGTGGGGGTGGTAGCACAGATACGCAGTATTTT.

Many counts were recorded for this clonotype. The rearrangement links TRBV29-1 to TRBJ1-2; D is ambiguous. This CDR3 is built from 13 residues. V lost 1 base and J 2 bases, leaving 8 bases between the germline ends. Germline CDR1 SQVTM, CDR2 ANQGSEA. The CDR3 is CSVEGEGNYGYTF. The CDR3 DNA follows: TGCAGCGTTGAAGGGGAGGGAAACTATGGCTACACCTTC.

This sequence joins TRBV2 and TRBJ2-2; D remains ambiguous. This CDR3 region has 16 residues. V was shortened by 7 bases and J by 4 bases, with 19 bases between the two germline ends. Germline V CDR1 and CDR2: SNHLY, FYNNEI. The CDR3 loop is CASTPPPPTGTGELFF. CDR3 bases: TGTGCCAGCACCCCGCCTCCTCCGACGGGCACCGGGGAGCTGTTTTTT.

This clonotype was picked up a small number of times. The rearrangement joins TRBV9 to TRBJ2-7, with 8 bases fitting TRBD2. V was pared by 2 bases and J by 7 bases, with 8 bases of the junction left unmatched. From germline, CDR1 is SGDLS and CDR2 YYNGEE. This CDR3 spans 14 amino acids. This CDR3 reads CASSVSGADREQYF. The CDR3 DNA follows: TGTGCCAGCAGCGTTAGCGGGGCCGATCGGGAGCAGTACTTC.

The J gene is TRBJ1-4, the V gene TRBV12-3 or TRBV12-4; the D is unclear. The CDR3 is 12 amino acids. V gave up 6 bases and J gave up 12 bases, with 14 bases separating them. DNA for the CDR3: TGTGCCAGCAGCCCGGATCGCGCAGAACTGTTTTTT. Protein sequence: CASSPDRAELFF.

This chain joins TRBV4-3 and TRBJ2-3; 11 bases align to TRBD1. The CDR3 is 16 residues long. Germline-derived CDR1 and CDR2 are LGHNA and YSLEER. J lost 2 bases, V lost 1 base, and 2 bases had no gene match. CDR3 nucleotides: TGCGCCAGCAGCCAAGTCGGACAGGGGGCCACAGATACGCAGTATTTT. This gives the protein CASSQVGQGATDTQYF.